The present entry profiles one T cell receptor (beta chain) with its context. These data originate in a study of blood T cell repertoires in COVID-19. Turning to the study itself: COVID-19 samples, acute and convalescent, were from the United States, Italy and Spain. In each case, the material was cDNA or gDNA derived from T cells, B-cell-depleted T cells, or PBMCs.

In the study's own analysis: How many nucleated cells were present was estimated from reference gene primer amplification. Clones were read by immunoSEQ multiplex PCR, and TCRdb kept only the in-frame ones, dropping some. The V and J calls and clone size were taken over from that table, and D and trimming were inferred from the DNA. The top ten clones hold 3.5% to 4.5% of a sample with over 85,000 clones, about 90% of them seen once. Trimming pared 0 bases from V and 5 bases from J, leaving 10 bases between. Germline CDR1 is LGHDT and CDR2 is YNNKEL (reference sequence). The CDR3 loop spans 15 amino acids.

The sample consisted of peripheral blood. The chain links TRBV3-1 (or the pseudogene TRBV3-2) to TRBJ2-2, with D possibly TRBD2 on 6 matching bases. The TCR was taken from a man between 18 and 29 years old with acute or convalescent COVID-19. This chain's CDR3 is CASSQDWGVTGELFF. The CDR3 region has the DNA TGTGCCAGCAGCCAAGATTGGGGGGTAACCGGGGAGCTGTTTTTT.